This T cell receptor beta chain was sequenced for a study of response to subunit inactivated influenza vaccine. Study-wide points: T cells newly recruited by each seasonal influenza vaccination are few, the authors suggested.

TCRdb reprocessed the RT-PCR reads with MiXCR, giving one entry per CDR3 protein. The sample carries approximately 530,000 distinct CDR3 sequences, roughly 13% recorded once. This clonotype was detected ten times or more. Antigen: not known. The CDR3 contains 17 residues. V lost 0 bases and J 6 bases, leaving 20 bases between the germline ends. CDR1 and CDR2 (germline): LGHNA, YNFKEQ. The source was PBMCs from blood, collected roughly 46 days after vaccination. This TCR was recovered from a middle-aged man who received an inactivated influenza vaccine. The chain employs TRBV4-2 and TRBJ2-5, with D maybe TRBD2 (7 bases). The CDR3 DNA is TGTGCCAGCAGCCAAGATTTTGGAGGGGGGGCCGGCAAGACCCAGTACTTC. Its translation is CASSQDFGGGAGKTQYF.